This T cell receptor (beta chain) was sequenced for a study of naive and memory T cell subsets. Findings and caveats of the study: Naive and memory subsets had different power law exponents for TCR abundance. RNA-based TCR counts may shift with T cell activation and differentiation. Over 95% of naive TCR sequences appeared only once after error correction, unlike memory subsets. Naive repertoires, especially CD8, held a few larger clonotypes, possibly memory cells re-expressing CD45RA.

For this clonotype: Its matching antigen is unknown.

The beta constant-region primer was an equimolar mix of two oligonucleotides covering TRBC1 and TRBC2. The ligated cDNA underwent four PCR rounds using SP2 and nested alpha and beta constant-region primers. TCRdb passed the UMI-ligation and nested PCR reads through MiXCR, listing each CDR3 protein once. The sample includes 150,000 or so distinct CDR3 sequences, about 23% of them seen just once. Four subsets defined by CD45RA and CD27 were sorted after CD3, CD4, CD8 and live/dead staining. This CDR3 is 15 amino acids long. Germline CDR1 reads SGHVS; CDR2 reads FQNEAQ. The V end lost 0 bases, the J end lost 2 bases, and 10 bases lay between the germline ends.

This chain joins TRBV7-8 and TRBJ1-2; TRBD1 is a possible D gene (5 bases). Material: naive CD4+ T cells from blood. The TCR originated in a human donor in good health. For the CDR3, the DNA is TGTGCCAGCAGCTTAGCCGCGGCAGGGAACTATGGCTACACCTTC. Its protein product is CASSLAAAGNYGYTF. Full variable domain (missing parts from reference TRBV7-8 and TRBJ1-2): GAGVSQSPRYKVAKRGQDVALRCDPISGHVSLFWYQQALGQGPEFLTYFQNEAQLDKSGLPSDRFFAERPEGSVSTLKIQRTQQEDSAVYLCASSLAAAGNYGYTFGSGTRLTVV.